This TCR beta chain emerged from a study of T cell changes during pregnancy in multiple sclerosis. V was pared by 0 bases and J by 6 bases, with 15 bases of the junction left unmatched. Germline-derived CDR1 and CDR2 are LNHNV and YYDKDF (reference sequence). The CDR3 length is 20 residues. Clones were sequenced by immunoSEQ multiplex PCR, and TCRdb holds only the in-frame ones, with some missing. The sample yields under 85,000 clones, roughly 90% seen once. The sample in question was peripheral blood, obtained after pregnancy. This sequence was found in a female donor in good health, enrolled as a control in a pregnancy study. V and J are TRBV15 and TRBJ2-4, with 12 bases lining up with TRBD2. The CDR3: CATSRDLPSGRAMYGNIQYF. CDR3 nucleotides: TGTGCCACCAGCAGAGATTTGCCTAGCGGGAGGGCCATGTACGGAAACATTCAGTACTTC.